This TCR beta chain was identified during a study of T cell responses to AZD1222 COVID-19 vaccine (dated by TCRdb to 2020 to 2023). Regarding the study in general: A total of more than 230 trial participants underwent TCR sequencing, of whom about 210 had received two doses of AZD1222 and roughly 26 had received two doses of the MenACWY control vaccine. Trial participants were enrolled into age subgroups of 18-55, 56-69 and 70-plus years, which contained 148, 28 and 57 TCR-sequenced participants, respectively.

The time point tag for this specimen amounts to: about 28 days (+/-7) after the second vaccine dose. AZD1222 recipients with second doses at about 4 weeks or about 12 weeks were pooled, because spike-specific TCR depth and breadth did not differ between schedules. Vaccinee samples were obtained from the UK trials COV001 and COV002, which included a single-blind randomized controlled phase 2/3 trial of AZD1222 (ChAdOx1 nCoV-19) in healthy adults. For TCRbeta chain sequencing, PBMC samples from trial participants were taken at day 0 and at day 28 after the second dose. The CDR3 regions of human TCRbeta chains were analyzed by immunosequencing. For the original study's pipeline: TCRs in the repertoires were matched against a reference library of SARS-CoV-2-specific TCRs that had been generated with the MIRA antigen-specificity platform. Breadth was defined as the fraction of unique TCRs that were SARS-CoV-2-associated. Depth was defined as the fraction of total T cells that were SARS-CoV-2-associated. Using the MIRA data, every spike-specific TCR was mapped to the spike region that the TCR reacted to and assigned to either a CD4 or a CD8 class. Log10-transformed breadth and depth values were compared by one-way ANOVA with Sidak's multiple comparisons tests. Imported from immuneACCESS, the table was reduced by TCRdb to in-frame sequences with V and J called. These copies leave out some clones; in studies compared against another copy, an unresolved V gene accounts for under half, and the cause of the remainder is not known. The V and J calls and the clone size are those of that table, but D and trimming were determined from the DNA. In this sample the table shows about 140,000 clones, approximately 89% of which occur a single time. The top ten clonotypes cover 1% to 1.5% of the sample.

As to this clone: The antigen this receptor binds is unknown. It has no much larger one-base neighbor in the sample; base qualities were not kept.

Summary of the overall study and its limitations: Vaccine-associated CD4 TCRs spanned the whole spike protein, with dominant responses in regions 160-218 and 743-854. The 56-69-year group was small, and its depth increase did not reach significance, likely because of low power. After two AZD1222 doses, spike-specific TCR breadth and depth were significantly higher than at day 0 and than in MenACWY recipients. Because no day 14 peak-response samples were available, repertoires were characterized only after the peak T cell response. Conclusions about previously exposed vaccinees are limited because only a handful of AZD1222 recipients were SARS-CoV-2 seropositive at baseline. Reportedly, almost half of the unique spike-specific TCRs recognized epitopes lying outside the regions that are mutated in the B.1.351 and B.1.1.7 variants. Participants were mostly white British, with more females than males. The authors suggested clonal diversity may have been underestimated.

Sample: peripheral blood, taken 28 days after the second AZD1222 dose. The sequence came from an adult who received the AZD1222 COVID-19 vaccine.

The nucleotide sequence is given as TGTGCCAGTTCCGGGACAGGTAGCTCCTACGAGCAGTACTTC. Its coded protein is CASSGTGSSYEQYF. Here the chain combines TRBV19 and TRBJ2-7, with TRBD1 identical over 8 junction bases. The germline V gene (reference sequence) sets CDR1 to LNHDA and CDR2 to SQIVND. The V end gives up 8 bases and the J end 0 bases, leaving 6 bases in the junction not matched to a gene. Its CDR3 holds 14 amino acids, cysteine through phenylalanine. Just the 42-base CDR3 DNA is kept, in frame starting at base 1.